This passage covers 8 T cell receptor beta chains from one sample sequenced in a study of cytomegalovirus exposure and HLA in healthy donors. Primers for the PCR totalled 60 Vbeta and 13 Jbeta. Method: immunoSEQ multiplex PCR; TCRdb's copy keeps in-frame clones and lacks some. In the table there are about 210,000 clones, more than 75% of which are singletons. The source material was PBMCs. The receptors come from a man aged 35 to 55 in good health and CMV-seropositive.

This chain joins TRBV30 and TRBJ2-4; 8 bases align to TRBD2. This CDR3 has 16 amino acids. Germline trimming cut 2 bases from V and 2 bases from J; bases unmatched to any gene: 8. In germline, CDR1 is GTSNPN, CDR2 SVGIG (reference sequence). Written as DNA, the CDR3 is TGTGCCTGGAGTCCCCGGGAGGGAAGGTCCAAAAACATTCAGTACTTC. It translates to CAWSPREGRSKNIQYF.

The chain uses TRBV19 and TRBJ2-5; 8 bases match TRBD2. Germline CDR1 is LNHDA and CDR2 is SQIVND (reference sequence). V lost 7 bases and J lost 2; bases outside the gene matches: 6. This CDR3 has 14 amino acids. CDR3 residues: CASTPTSAQETQYF. CDR3 in DNA: TGTGCCAGTACCCCGACTAGCGCGCAAGAGACCCAGTACTTC.

This clone was counted a few times. CDR3 amino acids: CASSLGETEAFF. DNA for the CDR3: TGTGCCAGCAGCTTAGGGGAGACTGAAGCTTTCTTT. The chain recombines TRBV7-9 with TRBJ1-1, with D hard to call. Germline CDR1 reads SEHNR; CDR2 reads FQNEAQ (reference sequence). V lost 1 base and J lost 5, with 5 bases in between. The CDR3 length is 12 residues.

The count of this clone is one. This sequence joins TRBV6-1 and TRBJ1-4, with 7 bases matching TRBD1. The CDR3 runs to 14 residues. CDR1 is MNHNS, CDR2 SASEGT, per germline. The ends lost 8 bases at V and 4 bases at J; junction bases unmatched: 7. The CDR3 region is CASVIQGVNEKLFF. In DNA form, the CDR3 reads TGTGCCAGCGTTATCCAGGGGGTTAATGAAAAACTGTTTTTT.

The chain combines TRBV27 with TRBJ2-3, with D tentatively TRBD1 (6 bases). The germline gives CDR1 MNHEY, CDR2 SMNVEV (reference sequence). Trimming stripped 11 bases from V and 4 bases from J, with 13 bases between. This CDR3 is built from 12 residues. The CDR3 protein is CASQGIPDTQYF. DNA of the CDR3: TGTGCCTCGCAGGGGATCCCAGATACGCAGTATTTT.

This clone is a singleton in its sample. The chain carries TRBV2 and TRBJ1-1; D is ambiguous. Germline CDR1 reads SNHLY; CDR2 reads FYNNEI. With 6 bases removed from V and 3 bases from J, the gap between germline ends came to 11 bases. This CDR3 has 13 amino acids. The DNA of the CDR3 is TGTGCCAGCAGGAGAGGTCCGGACACTGAAGCTTTCTTT. Protein sequence: CASRRGPDTEAFF.

The V and J genes are TRBV10-3 and TRBJ2-1; D is unresolved. Trimming pared 6 bases from V and 5 bases from J, leaving 8 bases between. This CDR3 spans 12 amino acids. Germline V lookup: CDR1 ENHRY, CDR2 SYGVKD. In DNA, the CDR3 is TGTGCCATCAGCCGATTAGACAATGAGCAGTTCTTC. Protein: CAISRLDNEQFF.

This clone was counted a few times. The junction shows a germline mismatch at one end, possibly a read error. The same CDR3 arises from other DNA sequences in this sample as well. The rearrangement joins TRBV7-3 to TRBJ2-1; the D gene is possibly TRBD1 (6 bases). The CDR3 is 15 residues long. Germline loops: CDR1 SGHTA, CDR2 FQGTGA. CDR3 in amino acids: CASSLTGSSYNEQFF. CDR3 DNA: TGTGCCAGCAGCCTAACAGGGAGCTCCTACAATGAGCAGTTCTTC.